This TCR beta chain was identified during a study of OX40 agonist ivuxolimab in advanced cancers. The overall study: Patients were treated with intravenous ivuxolimab, dosed at 0.01 to 10 mg/kg and infused every 2 weeks. There were three patients with partial responses, one having hepatocellular carcinoma and two cutaneous melanoma. Patients treated during dose escalation were battling hepatocellular carcinoma, melanoma, renal cell or head and neck cancer. Whole-study findings and limits: The work left the antigen specificity of expanded peripheral T cells undetermined.

The method was immunoSEQ multiplex PCR; TCRdb's version includes in-frame clones alone and lacks a portion of them. The repertoire holds about 48,000 clones, about four fifths seen once, with roughly 1.1% in the top ten. To note about this clone: Its matching antigen is unknown.

Trimming removed 0 bases from V and 7 bases from J, with 15 bases in between. This CDR3 has 15 amino acids. From germline, CDR1 is MGHRA and CDR2 YSYEKL. The clonotype comes from an adult with an advanced solid tumor such as melanoma, head and neck, liver or kidney cancer. The rearrangement links TRBV4-1 to TRBJ2-5; the D gene is possibly TRBD1 (5 bases). Sequenced material: CD4+ or CD8+ T cells sorted from blood, taken in a trial of the OX40 agonist ivuxolimab. The CDR3 here is CASSQESQGFRTQYF. DNA of the CDR3: TGCGCCAGCAGCCAAGAGTCTCAGGGATTCCGGACCCAGTACTTC.